This T cell receptor (beta chain) was captured in a study of response to subunit inactivated influenza vaccine. The CDR3 covers 11 residues. Trimming removed 8 bases from V and 13 bases from J, with 16 bases in between. Per germline, CDR1 MDHEN and CDR2 SYDVKM. This clonotype was seen more than once but under ten times. Its cognate antigen is unknown. MiXCR, run by TCRdb on the RT-PCR reads, gives a single entry per CDR3 protein. This repertoire shows around 520,000 distinct CDR3 sequences, around 25% found once; its top ten account for approximately 2%. Study outcomes and limitations: It was the authors' suggestion that each seasonal influenza vaccination recruits few new T cells.

This TCR was sampled from a man between 50 and 59 years old who received an inactivated influenza vaccine. The chain has TRBV28 and TRBJ2-3; D could derive from TRBD1 or TRBD2 (5 bases each). The specimen comprised CD4+ T cells sorted from PBMCs, sampled roughly 5 days after vaccination. The CDR3 DNA follows: TGTGCCAGCTACGGCCCTTTGGGGGAGTATTTT. It encodes CASYGPLGEYF.